The 30 T cell receptor beta chains below come from one sample, sequenced in a study of T-cell memory formation after mild COVID-19 listed by TCRdb under 2021. Library method: 5' RACE. TCRdb shows the sequencer as Illumina NovaSeq 6000. Starting from the raw public reads, TCRdb applied fastp trimming at Q25, assembled clones with MiXCR and retained in-frame beta chains. Rows with one shared CDR3 protein collapse into an entry with the most common genes and DNA. This sample lists about 260,000 distinct CDR3 sequences; under 20% were detected once. About a fifth of the sample is taken by the ten largest. The sequenced material came from PBMCs or a T cell subset sorted from them (not recorded which). The receptor source for this set is a man aged 18 to 29 who had mild COVID-19 (a few samples of this study predate the infection). The sample titles of this study are shuffled in the database, so cell type and time point are left out; the donor was told from shared clones.

This clonotype has only a few counts. The gene calls are TRBV20-1 and TRBJ2-2; maybe TRBD1 (6 bases). Germline V lookup: CDR1 DFQATT, CDR2 SNEGSKA (reference sequence). V lost 5 bases and J 1 base, leaving 11 bases between the germline ends. CDR3 length: 14 residues. The CDR3 nucleotides read TGCAGTGCTCTAGGGGGTCTGAACACCGGGGAGCTGTTTTTT. Amino acids: CSALGGLNTGELFF.

DNA for the CDR3: TGTGCCAGCAGTCTCCATACTGGCACAGATACGCAGTATTTT. Amino acid sequence: CASSLHTGTDTQYF. V usage is TRBV25-1 and J usage is TRBJ2-3, with unresolved D. This CDR3 has 14 residues. The V gene lost 5 bases and the J gene lost 1 base, with 10 bases spanning the gap. The germline V gene encodes CDR1 MGHDK and CDR2 SYGVNS.

This rearrangement joins TRBV7-2 to TRBJ2-5; TRBD1 aligns across 8 bases. Unmatched junction bases numbered 10, after V lost 5 bases and J lost 5 bases. The CDR3 covers 15 residues. Germline loops: CDR1 SGHTA, CDR2 FQGNSA. CDR3 sequence reads: CASSPDRGAAETQYF. The DNA for the CDR3 is TGTGCCAGCAGCCCCGACAGGGGCGCCGCGGAGACCCAGTACTTC.

CDR3 sequence reads: CASSITSGANVLTF. CDR3 nucleotides: TGTGCCAGTAGTATCACCTCTGGGGCCAACGTCCTGACTTTC. The chain couples TRBV19 to TRBJ2-6; no firm D call. Trimming removed 3 bases from V and 0 bases from J, with 3 bases in between. The CDR3 consists of 14 residues. CDR1 is LNHDA and CDR2 is SQIVND in the germline V gene (reference sequence).

J is TRBJ2-7 and V is TRBV7-9; D gene ambiguous. The CDR3 contains 13 residues. Germline V lookup: CDR1 SEHNR, CDR2 FQNEAQ (reference sequence). The V end was cut by 5 bases, the J end by 3 bases, with 11 bases between. CDR3 loop: CASSASLRYEQYF. Here the CDR3 DNA reads TGTGCCAGCAGCGCATCTTTGCGCTACGAGCAGTACTTC. The whole variable domain, filled in from reference TRBV7-9 and TRBJ2-7, reads DTGVSQNPRHKITKRGQNVTFRCDPISEHNRLYWYRQTLGQGPEFLTYFQNEAQLEKSRLLSDRFSAERPKGSFSTLEIQRTEQGDSAMYLCASSASLRYEQYFGPGTRLTVT.

The chain joins TRBV6-5 to TRBJ2-3; the D is unclear. Germline V gene lookup returns CDR1 MNHEY and CDR2 SVGAGI. The CDR3 has 16 residues. Trimming stripped 0 bases from V and 1 base from J, with 11 bases between. CDR3: CASSYSFPGGTDTQYF. Here the CDR3 DNA reads TGTGCCAGCAGTTACTCGTTCCCGGGTGGCACAGATACGCAGTATTTT.

This clonotype was detected a few times. This chain uses TRBV20-1 with TRBJ2-5, with TRBD2 matching 8 bases. Germline V gives CDR1 DFQATT, CDR2 SNEGSKA (reference sequence). V gave up 6 bases and J gave up 7 bases; unmatched junction bases: 7. This CDR3 has 12 amino acids. The CDR3 DNA sequence: TGCAGTGCGACCCGGGGGGGGAGGACCCAGTACTTC. This translates into CSATRGGRTQYF.

This rearrangement joins TRBV7-9 to TRBJ2-1, with 7 bases matching TRBD2. This CDR3 contains 15 residues. The V gene end was trimmed by 3 bases and the J gene end by 5 bases; junction bases not matched to a gene: 7. The germline V gene has CDR1 SEHNR and CDR2 FQNEAQ (reference sequence). The CDR3 here is CASSLIFGGNNEQFF. CDR3 DNA: TGTGCCAGCAGCTTGATTTTCGGGGGGAACAATGAGCAGTTCTTC.

This clonotype was seen a few times. The chain joins TRBV6-6 to TRBJ1-1; a possible D gene is TRBD1 (6 bases). The V and J ends lost 2 bases and 6 bases respectively, with 13 bases between them. The CDR3 is 14 amino acids. The V gene's germline CDR1 is MNHNY and CDR2 SVGAGI (reference sequence). CDR3 amino acids: CASSYGGSESEAFF. For the CDR3, the DNA is TGTGCCAGCAGTTACGGGGGCAGCGAGTCTGAAGCTTTCTTT.

This clonotype has a handful of counts. The genes are TRBV24-1 and TRBJ2-3; possibly TRBD2 for D (7 bases). This CDR3 contains 14 residues. The V end was cut by 7 bases, the J end by 3 bases, with 13 bases between. Germline-derived CDR1 and CDR2 are KGHDR and SFDVKD. DNA for the CDR3: TGTGCCACCAGCCCGGGGGGCCGGACAGATACGCAGTATTTT. The encoded protein is CATSPGGRTDTQYF.

This sequence joins TRBV7-6 and TRBJ2-5; maybe TRBD2 (5 bases). The CDR3 has 13 amino acids. Germline V gene data show CDR1 as SGHVS and CDR2 as FNYEAQ. V lost 8 bases to trimming and J lost 2 bases, with 12 bases between them. The DNA for the CDR3 is TGTGCCAGCCGACCGGACTTTCAAGAGACCCAGTACTTC. As protein: CASRPDFQETQYF.

The gene calls are TRBV10-3 and TRBJ2-3; no reliable D call. The CDR3 runs 14 residues. The V gene lost 2 bases and the J gene lost 6 bases, with 12 bases spanning the gap. Per germline, CDR1 ENHRY and CDR2 SYGVKD. For the CDR3, the DNA is TGTGCCATCAGTGAGGGTACGACCGGGGATACGCAGTATTTT. It specifies CAISEGTTGDTQYF.

CDR3 in amino acids: CSAGDSSYEQYF. CDR3 bases: TGCAGCGCCGGAGACAGCTCCTACGAGCAGTACTTC. The rearrangement links TRBV29-1 to TRBJ2-7; D is perhaps TRBD1 (5 bases). The CDR3 has 12 residues. The germline V gene encodes CDR1 SQVTM and CDR2 ANQGSEA. The V gene lost 7 bases and the J gene lost 0 bases, with 10 bases spanning the gap.

V gene TRBV6-5 combines with J gene TRBJ2-3, with a tentative D call TRBD1 (5 bases). This CDR3 has 12 residues. In germline, CDR1 is MNHEY, CDR2 SVGAGI. With 6 bases removed from V and 5 bases from J, the gap between germline ends came to 9 bases. The CDR3 is CASRQTGDTQYF. For the CDR3, the DNA is TGTGCCAGCAGGCAAACAGGAGATACGCAGTATTTT.

The chain employs TRBV14 and TRBJ2-1; possible D gene TRBD2, 7 bases. V was clipped by 0 bases and J by 7 bases, with 22 bases between them. The CDR3 extends over 18 amino acids. CDR1 is SGHDN and CDR2 is FVKESK in the germline V gene. CDR3 coding DNA: TGTGCCAGCAGCCAAGAGCGCCCCTGGGGGGGCCGAGGAAATGAGCAGTTCTTC. It yields the protein CASSQERPWGGRGNEQFF. The whole variable domain, remainder taken from reference TRBV14 and TRBJ2-1, is EAGVTQFPSHSVIEKGQTVTLRCDPISGHDNLYWYRRVMGKEIKFLLHFVKESKQDESGMPNNRFLAERTGGTYSTLKVQPAELEDSGVYFCASSQERPWGGRGNEQFFGPGTRLTVL.

This clonotype has only a few counts. V gene TRBV6-6 combines with J gene TRBJ2-5; 7 nucleotides agree with TRBD1. V shed 6 bases, J shed 1 base, and the junction held 5 bases outside the gene matches. There are 14 residues in the CDR3. The V gene's germline CDR1 is MNHNY and CDR2 SVGAGI (reference sequence). In DNA, the CDR3 is TGTGCCAGCAGGACTCCAGGGGGCCAAGAGACCCAGTACTTC. It codes for CASRTPGGQETQYF.

The chain has TRBV20-1 and TRBJ2-7, with a possible D match to TRBD2 (5 bases). The germline V gene encodes CDR1 DFQATT and CDR2 SNEGSKA (reference sequence). Trimming removed 2 bases from V and 0 bases from J, with 11 bases in between. The CDR3 covers 14 residues. CDR3 DNA: TGCAGTGCTAGATCTGCCGGGGTCTCCTACGAGCAGTACTTC. It yields the protein CSARSAGVSYEQYF.

V and J are TRBV7-2 and TRBJ2-5; the D gene is possibly TRBD1 (6 bases). The CDR3 is 15 residues long. The ends were cut back, 3 bases at V and 4 bases at J, with 15 bases in the middle. CDR1 is SGHTA, CDR2 FQGNSA, per germline. The CDR3 DNA follows: TGTGCCAGCAGCTTGGGGGCAGGGTTGATAGAGACCCAGTACTTC. Its translation is CASSLGAGLIETQYF.

This clonotype occurred a few times. V and J are TRBV5-1 and TRBJ2-5, with a tentative D call TRBD2 (7 bases). With 0 bases removed from V and 9 bases from J, the gap between germline ends came to 18 bases. The germline CDR1 and CDR2 sequences are SGHRS and YFSETQ. The CDR3 extends over 15 amino acids. The CDR3 loop reads CASSLEGGLGGPQYF. CDR3 nucleotides: TGCGCCAGCAGCTTGGAGGGCGGCCTCGGGGGGCCCCAGTACTTC.

This clonotype was observed a handful of times. The chain uses TRBV11-1 and TRBJ1-1, with D possibly being TRBD1 (6 bases). The germline V and J ends were trimmed by 5 bases and 5 bases, with 21 bases remaining between them. The CDR3 contains 16 residues. The germline V gene has CDR1 SGHAT and CDR2 FQDESV (reference sequence). CDR3 sequence: CASSTPSWGQGTEAFF. The CDR3 bases are TGTGCCAGCAGCACGCCTTCCTGGGGGCAGGGGACTGAAGCTTTCTTT.

The table lists this clonotype with a few counts. The chain employs TRBV20-1 and TRBJ2-5; no clear D. V was clipped by 2 bases and J by 1 base, with 5 bases between them. The germline V gene has CDR1 DFQATT and CDR2 SNEGSKA (reference sequence). This CDR3 contains 12 residues. CDR3 region: CSARSSQETQYF. The CDR3 region has the DNA TGCAGTGCTAGAAGCAGCCAAGAGACCCAGTACTTC.

V and J are TRBV19 and TRBJ1-1, with D hard to call. V was cut by 7 bases and J by 0 bases, with 9 bases left in between. The CDR3 length is 13 residues. Per the germline V gene, CDR1 is LNHDA and CDR2 is SQIVND (reference sequence). The CDR3: CASKVGMNTEAFF. For the CDR3, the DNA is TGTGCCAGTAAGGTCGGCATGAACACTGAAGCTTTCTTT.

J is TRBJ2-1 and V is TRBV12-3 or TRBV12-4; D remains unclear. Deletions cut 8 bases from V and 5 bases from J, with 16 bases between. The CDR3 covers 14 residues. The CDR3 DNA reads as TGTGCCAGCGCCCGACCTCCTGGGGACAATGAGCAGTTCTTC. Translated, it gives CASARPPGDNEQFF.

This chain joins TRBV7-9 and TRBJ2-5, with D possibly matching TRBD2 (6 bases). Germline V gives CDR1 SEHNR, CDR2 FQNEAQ (reference sequence). The CDR3 contains 12 residues. V was trimmed by 6 bases and J by 6 bases, leaving 11 bases between them. The CDR3 nucleotides read TGTGCCAGCAGGATGGGGGGACAGACCCAGTACTTC. Its protein product is CASRMGGQTQYF.

In its sample, this clonotype was seen a few times. The chain recombines TRBV4-2 with TRBJ2-7; 9 nucleotides agree with TRBD1. The CDR3 consists of 16 residues. Germline V gives CDR1 LGHNA, CDR2 YNFKEQ. The trim removed 1 base at V and 4 bases at J, leaving 8 bases unmatched. CDR3 residues: CASSQVTGTGLYEQYF. CDR3 bases: TGTGCCAGCAGCCAAGTAACCGGGACAGGGCTTTACGAGCAGTACTTC.

The CDR3 is CASSPRTSGDTDTQYF. The CDR3 DNA follows: TGCGCCAGCAGCCCGAGGACTAGCGGGGACACAGATACGCAGTATTTT. The chain joins TRBV4-1 to TRBJ2-3; TRBD2 matches at 12 bases. Trimming took 4 bases from V and 2 from J; bases not matched to a gene: 4. Germline loops: CDR1 MGHRA, CDR2 YSYEKL. The CDR3 is 16 residues long.

The chain joins TRBV11-2 to TRBJ1-1; maybe TRBD1 (5 bases). V was trimmed by 5 bases and J by 7 bases, leaving 8 bases between them. Germline lookup yields CDR1 SGHAT and CDR2 FQNNGV. This CDR3 is 11 amino acids long. CDR3 coding DNA: TGTGCCAGCAGCGGGACGGTTGAAGCTTTCTTT. Amino acid sequence: CASSGTVEAFF.

V usage is TRBV7-3 and J usage is TRBJ2-1; no definite D call. Looked up from germline, CDR1 is SGHTA and CDR2 is FQGTGA. Trimming took off 4 bases at V and 4 bases at J, with 17 bases between the two ends. This CDR3 has 16 residues. For the CDR3, the DNA is TGTGCCAGCAGCTCCATTCCTTGGGCCGGTTACAATGAGCAGTTCTTC. Amino acid sequence: CASSSIPWAGYNEQFF.

This clonotype was observed a few times. CDR3 DNA: TGTGCCAGTAGTGCCTCCGGGACAGGGATTATCTATGGCTACACCTTC. As protein: CASSASGTGIIYGYTF. This sequence joins TRBV19 and TRBJ1-2; 9 bases agree with TRBD1. The CDR3 is 16 amino acids. The germline gives CDR1 LNHDA, CDR2 SQIVND (reference sequence). V shed 5 bases, J shed 4 bases, and the junction held 11 bases outside the gene matches.

In its sample, this clonotype was seen many times. The V gene is TRBV4-1, the J gene TRBJ1-1; D remains unclear. The CDR3 sequence is 14 residues long. V lost 6 bases and J lost 2, with 13 bases in between. The germline gives CDR1 MGHRA, CDR2 YSYEKL. CDR3 sequence reads: CASRSLTRNTEAFF. The CDR3 coding sequence is TGCGCCAGCAGGAGCCTCACACGCAACACTGAAGCTTTCTTT.